Reported below is one T cell receptor (beta chain). The antigen it binds to is not known. The sample holds no much larger clone one base away, and base qualities are not on file. Another Seattle source contributed samples from volunteer blood donors who had recovered from COVID-19. Each collaborating institution followed its own protocols to collect whole blood in K2EDTA tubes. Collaborator samples were shipped for TCRbeta analysis as frozen whole blood, isolated PBMCs, or DNA extracted from either sample type. Germline trimming: 4 bases from V, 5 bases from J; junction bases outside gene matches: 9. Via the germline V gene (reference sequence), CDR1 is SEHNR and CDR2 FQNEAQ. The CDR3 sequence holds 15 residues, the cysteine and phenylalanine included. Only CDR3 DNA is held: 45 bases, read in frame from base 1. The data were taken from a study of blood T cell repertoires in COVID-19 (TCRdb year 2020). Broadly, across the study: Collaborator samples came from the United States, Italy and Spain and covered acute and convalescent phases of COVID-19. The samples were drawn from two sources: the first 160 participants of the ongoing ImmuneRACE study, and 1,254 subjects contributed by 6 global collaborators. A freely available public database, intended as a resource for researchers studying the immune response to SARS-CoV-2, is where the repertoires were released. The prospective study material was composed of cDNA or gDNA derived from T cells, B-cell-depleted T cells, or PBMCs. Subjects who had been exposed to COVID-19, were actively infected with it, or had recovered from it provided the deeply sampled blood TCRbeta repertoires that made up the dataset. The sample metadata nearly always contained a de-identified subject ID, COVID-19 status, age in years and sex. HLA class I and class II types, where available, came from metadata supplied by the sample provider rather than from assay-based typing. General conclusions and limits of the study: The amount of clinical and demographic metadata varied by source and participant and was provided uncurated.

TCRbeta CDR3 regions were amplified from genomic DNA by means of the immunoSEQ Assay, a bias-controlled multiplex PCR. The authors' analysis ran thus. The number of nucleated cells in each sample was estimated from the amplification of reference gene primers within the assay. Sequence reads were collapsed and filtered to measure the absolute abundance of every unique TCRbeta CDR3 rearrangement. Productive Simpson clonality was computed per sample as the square root of Simpson's diversity index over productive rearrangements. TCRdb took over this immuneACCESS table, retaining in-frame rearrangements with V and J assigned. Such tables are incomplete; in checked studies, under half of the missing clones stem from an unresolved V gene, and the remainder is unexplained. V and J calls and clone size are copied from that table; D and trimming were computed from the DNA. The sample table contains fewer than 300,000 clones; only one count was recorded for roughly 90% of them. The ten largest clonotypes hold 4% of the sample.

This TCR came from a man aged 60 to 75 who had recovered from COVID-19. Sequenced input: peripheral blood. The rearranged segments are TRBV7-9 and TRBJ2-5, with 8 central nucleotides matching TRBD1. The CDR3 corresponds to CASSSDRGVEETQYF. The base sequence is TGTGCCAGCAGCTCTGACAGGGGCGTTGAGGAGACCCAGTACTTC.